Listed below are T cell receptor beta chains from one sample, sequenced in a study of blood T cell repertoires in COVID-19. Some clones are missing from TCRdb's copy, which holds only in-frame ones; the method was immunoSEQ multiplex PCR. The table lists over 100,000 clones, more than 60% of them singletons. The source material was peripheral blood. These receptors came from a woman in her 70s with acute or convalescent COVID-19. Both conserved end residues are part of each CDR3. The D gene is left open where the match is weak. Some rows mark clone size as missing; the rest say once, few, many or name a class of expanded clone.

v_call,j_call,clone_size,d_call,cdr3_aa,cdr3_nt
TRBV27,TRBJ2-1,many,-,CASRWGAYNEQFF,TGTGCCAGCCGTTGGGGGGCCTACAATGAGCAGTTCTTC
TRBV28,TRBJ1-2,-,-,CASTSPTPRGGYTF,TGTGCCAGCACCTCCCCAACTCCCCGGGGTGGCTACACCTTC
TRBV5-6,TRBJ2-3,-,-,CASSPLVRADTQYF,TGTGCCAGCAGCCCACTGGTACGGGCAGATACGCAGTATTTT
TRBV4-2,TRBJ1-1,-,TRBD1,CASSQDPTGVDTEAFF,TGTGCCAGCAGCCAAGATCCGACAGGGGTTGACACTGAAGCTTTCTTT
TRBV6-2/TRBV6-3,TRBJ2-7,-,TRBD2,CASSYPLLLTSGSREQYF,TGTGCCAGCAGTTACCCCCTCCTTCTGACTAGCGGGAGTCGCGAGCAGTACTTC
TRBV6-5,TRBJ1-3,-,-,CASTREFLTIYF,TGTGCCAGCACTCGAGAGTTCCTCACCATATATTTT
TRBV11-2,TRBJ2-2,-,-,CASSLVLALSTGELFF,TGTGCCAGCAGCTTAGTACTAGCACTAAGCACCGGGGAGCTGTTTTTT
TRBV10-1,TRBJ2-2,-,-,CASSAGTNTGELFF,TGCGCCAGCAGTGCCGGGACGAACACCGGGGAGCTGTTTTTT
TRBV16,TRBJ2-7,few,TRBD2,CASSQSILGLADF,TGTGCCAGCAGCCAATCGATATTGGGACTAGCGGACTTC
TRBV2,TRBJ2-2,-,-,CASRRDTTGELFF,TGTGCCAGCAGAAGGGACACCACCGGGGAGCTGTTTTTT
TRBV10-3,TRBJ1-2,-,-,CAISARGGEDGYTF,TGTGCCATCAGTGCCCGGGGGGGCGAGGATGGCTACACCTTC
TRBV5-6,TRBJ1-2,-,-,CASSPQGFGYTF,TGTGCCAGCAGTCCACAGGGTTTCGGCTACACCTTC
TRBV4-1,TRBJ2-3,-,-,CASSQDLKRVTFTDTQYF,TGCGCCAGCAGCCAAGATCTGAAGCGGGTAACCTTCACAGATACGCAGTATTTT
TRBV7-9,TRBJ2-4,-,TRBD1,CASSLGGQGLYF,TGTGCCAGCAGCTTAGGGGGACAGGGACTATACTTC
TRBV12-5,TRBJ2-7,-,TRBD1,CASAIPNRGTYEQYF,TGTGCTAGTGCCATACCCAACAGGGGTACCTACGAGCAGTACTTC
TRBV5-8,TRBJ2-5,few,TRBD1,CASSYGDRAFQETQYF,TGTGCCAGCAGCTATGGGGACAGGGCGTTCCAAGAGACCCAGTACTTC
TRBV3-1/TRBV3-2,TRBJ2-7,-,TRBD2,CASSRGLAGSYEQYF,TGTGCCAGCAGCCGTGGACTAGCGGGATCTTACGAGCAGTACTTC
TRBV6-5,TRBJ1-6,once,TRBD1,CASRRQGDSPLHF,TGTGCCAGCAGACGACAGGGTGATTCACCCCTCCACTTT
TRBV5-1,TRBJ2-7,-,TRBD2,CASSLAGLGYEQYF,TGCGCCAGCAGCTTAGCGGGACTAGGCTACGAGCAGTACTTC
TRBV28,TRBJ2-7,-,TRBD2,CASSTGLAPTYEQYF,TGTGCCAGCAGTACAGGACTAGCGCCAACCTACGAGCAGTACTTC
TRBV19,TRBJ1-5,-,-,CASSMGTDQPQHF,TGTGCCAGTAGTATGGGTACAGATCAGCCCCAGCATTTT
TRBV19,TRBJ1-1,few,TRBD1,CASKETGLNTEAFF,TGTGCCAGTAAAGAGACAGGGCTGAACACTGAAGCTTTCTTT
TRBV3-1/TRBV3-2,TRBJ2-2,-,TRBD2,CASSRITTSDTIGELFF,TGTGCCAGCAGTCGAATAACGACTAGCGACACTATCGGGGAGCTGTTTTTT
TRBV30,TRBJ2-7,-,-,CAWSVGRVYEQYF,TGTGCCTGGAGTGTAGGCAGGGTCTACGAGCAGTACTTC
TRBV19,TRBJ2-3,-,TRBD2,CASRSDSGRGTDTQYF,TGTGCCAGTAGATCCGATAGCGGGAGAGGCACAGATACGCAGTATTTT
TRBV2,TRBJ1-2,few,TRBD1,CASSEIRTGGYYGYTF,TGTGCCAGCAGTGAAATTAGGACAGGGGGATACTATGGCTACACCTTC
TRBV14,TRBJ2-5,-,-,CASSQVSGVVETQYF,TGTGCCAGCAGCCAAGTATCAGGGGTTGTAGAGACCCAGTACTTC
TRBV6-5,TRBJ2-5,-,TRBD2,CASSGAGGQETQYF,TGTGCCAGCTCTGGGGCGGGGGGGCAGGAGACCCAGTACTTC
TRBV6-1,TRBJ1-5,few,-,CASSEAGRGRNQPQHF,TGTGCCAGCAGTGAAGCGGGCAGGGGTAGGAATCAGCCCCAGCATTTT
TRBV7-9,TRBJ1-4,-,-,CASSLSSTNEKLFF,TGTGCCAGCAGCTTGTCATCAACTAATGAAAAACTGTTTTTT
TRBV20-1,TRBJ2-1,few,-,CSARVQGEQFF,TGCAGTGCTAGGGTACAGGGTGAGCAGTTCTTC
TRBV2,TRBJ1-3,-,TRBD1,CASSPDRGRNTIYF,TGTGCCAGCAGCCCGGACAGGGGAAGAAACACCATATATTTT
TRBV12-5,TRBJ2-1,few,-,CASGFTVNEQFF,TGTGCTAGTGGTTTCACAGTGAATGAGCAGTTCTTC
TRBV5-5,TRBJ1-1,few,-,CASSFRPGQQRTEAFF,TGTGCCAGCAGCTTCAGGCCCGGACAGCAGCGAACTGAAGCTTTCTTT
TRBV5-6,TRBJ1-2,-,-,CASSLDSSYTF,TGTGCCAGCAGCTTGGACTCGAGCTACACCTTC
TRBV6-2/TRBV6-3,TRBJ1-4,-,-,CASSDSLRDEKLFF,TGTGCCAGCAGTGACAGTTTACGAGATGAAAAACTGTTTTTT